Sequencing of this T cell receptor (beta chain) was carried out in a study of cytomegalovirus exposure and HLA in healthy donors. For this clone: The target antigen is unknown.

Germline CDR1 reads LNHNV; CDR2 reads YYDKDF (reference sequence). The CDR3 has 13 amino acids. V was trimmed by 5 bases and J by 0 bases, leaving 7 bases between them. Findings of the study overall: Researchers catalogued about 150 TCR beta chains as cytomegalovirus-associated. It was confirmed in vitro that three of the CMV-associated chains were specific for CMV antigens. The authors later linked a missense DCLRE1C variant to TCR beta V- and J-gene trimming. About 87% or about 30% of the time was how often most TCR beta V segments were productive, according to an earlier analysis.

The PCR ran on 60 Vbeta and 13 Jbeta primers. TCRdb's table, derived via immunoSEQ multiplex PCR, lists solely in-frame clones and lacks some. The data show some 200,000 clones, around four fifths seen once. The sequencing sample was made of PBMCs. The receptor was derived from a woman aged 45-65 years in good health and CMV-seropositive. J is TRBJ1-2 and V is TRBV15; no definite D call. The CDR3 is CATSSRANYGYTF. In nucleotides, the CDR3 is TGTGCCACCAGCTCCCGAGCTAACTATGGCTACACCTTC.